This TCR beta chain was documented in a study of Ad26.COV2.S vaccination and SARS-CoV-2 variants. Across the whole study: Recipients of Ad26.COV2.S got it intramuscularly, once or twice 56 days apart. Study outcomes and limitations: A substantial breadth of spike-specific CD8+ and CD4+ T cell responses after vaccination has been reported.

Germline values: CDR1 LGHDT, CDR2 YNNKEL (reference sequence). V was shortened by 1 base and J by 0 bases, with 10 bases between the two germline ends. This CDR3 spans 15 amino acids. As for treatment: roughly 18 received Ad26.COV2.S at low or high dose, single or two shots; about 5 received placebo; per-sample allocation not given. On day 63 after the first injection, vaccine and placebo recipients gave samples. TCRdb's copy holds only in-frame clones and misses some; the assay was immunoSEQ multiplex PCR. The table includes about 680,000 clones, around 89% detected once. In regard to this clone: Its antigen is currently unknown.

The chain employs TRBV3-1 (or the pseudogene TRBV3-2) and TRBJ2-7; D not resolved. Here the sequenced sample was peripheral blood, taken in a trial of Ad26.COV2.S vaccine versus placebo. The TCR comes from a person between 18 and 65 years old who received the Ad26.COV2.S COVID-19 vaccine or a placebo. The CDR3 reads CASSQGWGSSYEQYF. The CDR3 DNA reads TGTGCCAGCAGCCAAGGTTGGGGAAGCTCCTACGAGCAGTACTTC.